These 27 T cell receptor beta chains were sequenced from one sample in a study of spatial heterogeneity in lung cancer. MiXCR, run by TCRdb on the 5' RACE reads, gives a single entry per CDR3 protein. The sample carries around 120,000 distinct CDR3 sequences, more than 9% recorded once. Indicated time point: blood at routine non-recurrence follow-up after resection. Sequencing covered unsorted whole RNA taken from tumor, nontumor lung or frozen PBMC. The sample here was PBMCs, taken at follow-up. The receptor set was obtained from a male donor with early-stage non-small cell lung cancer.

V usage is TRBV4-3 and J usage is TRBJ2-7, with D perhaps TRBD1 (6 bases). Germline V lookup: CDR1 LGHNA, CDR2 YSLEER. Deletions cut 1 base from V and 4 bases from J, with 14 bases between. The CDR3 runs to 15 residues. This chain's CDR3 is CASSQGATGTYEQYF. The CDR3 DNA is TGCGCCAGCAGCCAAGGGGCCACAGGGACGTACGAGCAGTACTTC.

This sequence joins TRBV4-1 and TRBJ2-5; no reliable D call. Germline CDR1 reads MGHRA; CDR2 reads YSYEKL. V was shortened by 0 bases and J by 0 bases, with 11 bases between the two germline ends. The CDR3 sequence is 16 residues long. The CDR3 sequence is CASSQEGSSHQETQYF. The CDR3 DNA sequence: TGCGCCAGCAGCCAAGAAGGATCCAGCCACCAAGAGACCCAGTACTTC.

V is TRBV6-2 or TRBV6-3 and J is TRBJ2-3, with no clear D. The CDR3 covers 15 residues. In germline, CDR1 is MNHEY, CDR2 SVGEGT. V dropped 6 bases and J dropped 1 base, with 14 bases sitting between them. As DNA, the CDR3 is TGTGCCAGCAGCTACCAGGACCCCCGCACAGATACGCAGTATTTT. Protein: CASSYQDPRTDTQYF.

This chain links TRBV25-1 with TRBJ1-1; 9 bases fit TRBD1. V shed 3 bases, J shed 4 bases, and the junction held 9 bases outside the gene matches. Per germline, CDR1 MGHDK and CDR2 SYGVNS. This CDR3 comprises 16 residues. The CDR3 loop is CASSDTGQGYFTEAFF. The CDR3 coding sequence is TGTGCCAGCAGTGATACGGGACAGGGCTATTTCACTGAAGCTTTCTTT.

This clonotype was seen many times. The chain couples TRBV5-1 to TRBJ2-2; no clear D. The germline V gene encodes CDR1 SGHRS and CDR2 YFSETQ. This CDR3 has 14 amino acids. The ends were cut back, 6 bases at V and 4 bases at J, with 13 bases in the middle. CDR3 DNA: TGCGCCAGCATGCGGTTGTTGGGCACCGGGGAGCTGTTTTTT. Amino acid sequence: CASMRLLGTGELFF.

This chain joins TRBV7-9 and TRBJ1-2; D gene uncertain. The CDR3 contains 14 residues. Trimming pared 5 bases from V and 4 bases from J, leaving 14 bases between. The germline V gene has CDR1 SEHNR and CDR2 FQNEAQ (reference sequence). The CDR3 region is CASSQTGFIYGYTF. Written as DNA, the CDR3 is TGTGCCAGCAGCCAGACGGGGTTTATCTATGGCTACACCTTC.

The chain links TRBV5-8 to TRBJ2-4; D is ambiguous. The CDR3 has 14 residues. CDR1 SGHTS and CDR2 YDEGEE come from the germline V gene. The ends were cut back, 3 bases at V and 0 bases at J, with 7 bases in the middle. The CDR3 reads CASSWGIAKNIQYF. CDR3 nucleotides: TGTGCCAGCAGCTGGGGAATAGCCAAAAACATTCAGTACTTC.

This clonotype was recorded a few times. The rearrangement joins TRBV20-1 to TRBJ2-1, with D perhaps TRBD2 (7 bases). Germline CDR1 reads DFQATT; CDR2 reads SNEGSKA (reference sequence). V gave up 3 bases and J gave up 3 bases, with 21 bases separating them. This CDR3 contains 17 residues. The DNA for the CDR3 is TGCAGTGCTAGTAGCCGTTGGTCGGGGGGCAGCTACAATGAGCAGTTCTTC. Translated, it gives CSASSRWSGGSYNEQFF.

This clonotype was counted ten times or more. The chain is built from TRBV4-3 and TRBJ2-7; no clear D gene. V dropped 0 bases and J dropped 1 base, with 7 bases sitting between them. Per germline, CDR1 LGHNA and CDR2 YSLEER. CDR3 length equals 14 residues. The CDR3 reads CASSQDFRSYEQYF. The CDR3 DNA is TGCGCCAGCAGCCAAGATTTCAGGTCCTACGAGCAGTACTTC.

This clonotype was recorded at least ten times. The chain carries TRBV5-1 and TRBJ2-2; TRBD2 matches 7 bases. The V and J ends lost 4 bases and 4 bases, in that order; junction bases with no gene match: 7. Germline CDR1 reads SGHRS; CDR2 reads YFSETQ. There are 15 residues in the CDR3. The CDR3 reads CASSVSGVGTGELFF. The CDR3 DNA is TGCGCCAGCAGCGTGAGCGGGGTCGGCACCGGGGAGCTGTTTTTT.

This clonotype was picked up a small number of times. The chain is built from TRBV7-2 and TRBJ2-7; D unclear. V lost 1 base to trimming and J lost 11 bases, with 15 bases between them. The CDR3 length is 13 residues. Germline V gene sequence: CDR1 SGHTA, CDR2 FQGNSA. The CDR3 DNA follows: TGTGCCAGCAGCTTAGAATCATCCACCCCCGAGTACTTC. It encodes CASSLESSTPEYF.

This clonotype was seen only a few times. In nucleotides, the CDR3 is TGTGCCAGCAGTTTATTAGGGGGGAGCCGAGATACGCAGTATTTT. It is translated as CASSLLGGSRDTQYF. The chain has TRBV27 and TRBJ2-3, with D perhaps TRBD1 or TRBD2 (6 bases each). The germline V and J ends were trimmed by 1 base and 5 bases, with 13 bases remaining between them. This CDR3 contains 15 residues. The V gene's germline CDR1 is MNHEY and CDR2 SMNVEV (reference sequence).

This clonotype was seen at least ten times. DNA of the CDR3: TGTGCCAGCAGCTTAGGGGGAACGAACACTGAAGCTTTCTTT. Translation gives CASSLGGTNTEAFF. The V gene is TRBV7-9, the J gene TRBJ1-1, with D hard to call. Trimming shortened V by 1 base and J by 1 base, and 7 bases separated the two germline ends. Germline-derived CDR1 and CDR2 are SEHNR and FQNEAQ (reference sequence). The CDR3 totals 14 residues.

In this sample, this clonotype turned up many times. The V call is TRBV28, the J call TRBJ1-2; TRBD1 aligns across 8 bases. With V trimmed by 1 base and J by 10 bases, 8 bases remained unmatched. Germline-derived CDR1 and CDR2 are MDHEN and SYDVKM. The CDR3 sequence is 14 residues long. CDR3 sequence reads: CASSLSATGVSYTF. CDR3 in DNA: TGTGCCAGCAGTTTATCCGCGACAGGGGTCTCCTACACCTTC.

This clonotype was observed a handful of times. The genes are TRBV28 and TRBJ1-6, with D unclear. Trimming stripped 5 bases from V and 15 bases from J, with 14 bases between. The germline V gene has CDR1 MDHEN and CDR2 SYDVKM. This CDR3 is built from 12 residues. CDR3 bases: TGTGCCAGCAGTCAGCGGCTGGGCCTCCTCCACTTT. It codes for CASSQRLGLLHF.

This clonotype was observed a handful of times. The CDR3 spells CASSSGTGLETQYF. CDR3 DNA sequence: TGTGCCAGTAGCTCCGGGACAGGGTTGGAGACCCAGTACTTC. The genes are TRBV19 and TRBJ2-5; 9 nucleotides line up with TRBD1. The V gene end was trimmed by 6 bases and the J gene end by 5 bases; junction bases not matched to a gene: 7. The CDR3 has 14 amino acids. Germline CDR1 and CDR2: LNHDA and SQIVND (reference sequence).

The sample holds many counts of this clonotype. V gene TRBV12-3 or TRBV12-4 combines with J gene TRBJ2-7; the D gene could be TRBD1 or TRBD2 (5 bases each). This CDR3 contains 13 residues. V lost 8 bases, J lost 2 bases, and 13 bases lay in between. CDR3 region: CASGEGRPYEQYF. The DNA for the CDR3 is TGTGCCAGCGGAGAGGGGAGACCCTACGAGCAGTACTTC.

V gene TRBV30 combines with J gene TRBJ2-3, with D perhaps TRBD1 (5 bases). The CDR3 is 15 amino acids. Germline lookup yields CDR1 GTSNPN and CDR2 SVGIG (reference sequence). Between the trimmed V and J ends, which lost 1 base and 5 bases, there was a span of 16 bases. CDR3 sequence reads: CAWSAQSQGLDTQYF. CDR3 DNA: TGTGCCTGGAGTGCCCAGAGCCAGGGATTAGATACGCAGTATTTT.

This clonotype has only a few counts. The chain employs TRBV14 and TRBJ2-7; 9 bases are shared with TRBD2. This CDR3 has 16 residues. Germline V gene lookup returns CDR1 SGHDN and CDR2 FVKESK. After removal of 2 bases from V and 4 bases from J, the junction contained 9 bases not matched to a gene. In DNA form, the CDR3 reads TGTGCCAGCAGCCAAACCGAGCGGGGGGCCGGTTACGAGCAGTACTTC. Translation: CASSQTERGAGYEQYF.

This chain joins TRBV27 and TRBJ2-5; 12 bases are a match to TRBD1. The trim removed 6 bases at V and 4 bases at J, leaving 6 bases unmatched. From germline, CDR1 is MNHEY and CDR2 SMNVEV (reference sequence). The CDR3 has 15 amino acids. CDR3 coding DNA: TGTGCCAGCAGGGGGGGACAGGGGGCGCGAGAGACCCAGTACTTC. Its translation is CASRGGQGARETQYF.

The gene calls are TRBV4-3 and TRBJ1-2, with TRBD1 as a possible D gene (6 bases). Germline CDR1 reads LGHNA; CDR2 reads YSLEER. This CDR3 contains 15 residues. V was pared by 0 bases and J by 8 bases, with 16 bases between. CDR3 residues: CASSQDLGTSTGYTF. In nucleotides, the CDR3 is TGCGCCAGCAGCCAAGATCTGGGGACATCAACCGGCTACACCTTC.

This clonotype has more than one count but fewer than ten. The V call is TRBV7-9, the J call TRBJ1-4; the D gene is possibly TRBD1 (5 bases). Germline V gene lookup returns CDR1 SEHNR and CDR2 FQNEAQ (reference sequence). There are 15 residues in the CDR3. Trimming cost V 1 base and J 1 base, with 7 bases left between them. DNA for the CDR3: TGTGCCAGCAGCTTAGGCGACAGAACTAATGAAAAACTGTTTTTT. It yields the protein CASSLGDRTNEKLFF.

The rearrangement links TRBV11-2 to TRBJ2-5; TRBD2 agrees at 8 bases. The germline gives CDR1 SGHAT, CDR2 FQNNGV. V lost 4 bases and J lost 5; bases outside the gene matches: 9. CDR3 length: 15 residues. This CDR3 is CASSSGSGGPETQYF. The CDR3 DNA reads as TGTGCCAGCAGCTCCGGATCGGGGGGGCCGGAGACCCAGTACTTC.

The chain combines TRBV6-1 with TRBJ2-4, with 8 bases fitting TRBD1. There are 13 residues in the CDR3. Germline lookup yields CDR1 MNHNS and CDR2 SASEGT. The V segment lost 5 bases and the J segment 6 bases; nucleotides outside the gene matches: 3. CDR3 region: CASSTGQGNIQYF. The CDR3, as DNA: TGTGCCAGCAGTACAGGACAGGGAAACATTCAGTACTTC.

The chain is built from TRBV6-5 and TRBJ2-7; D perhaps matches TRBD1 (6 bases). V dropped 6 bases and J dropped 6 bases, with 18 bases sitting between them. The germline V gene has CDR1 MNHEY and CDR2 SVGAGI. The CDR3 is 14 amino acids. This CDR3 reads CASRQTGAFAEQYF. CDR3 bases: TGTGCCAGCAGACAGACAGGAGCCTTTGCCGAGCAGTACTTC.

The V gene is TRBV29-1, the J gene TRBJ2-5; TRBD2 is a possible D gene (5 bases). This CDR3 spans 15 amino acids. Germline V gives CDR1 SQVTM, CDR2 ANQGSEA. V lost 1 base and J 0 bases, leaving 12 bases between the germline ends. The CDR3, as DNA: TGCAGCGTTGAAGGGGCAGGCGGGTACCAAGAGACCCAGTACTTC. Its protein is CSVEGAGGYQETQYF. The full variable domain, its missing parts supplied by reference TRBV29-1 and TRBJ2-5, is SAVISQKPSRDICQRGTSLTIQCQVDSQVTMMFWYRQQPGQSLTLIATANQGSEATYESGFVIDKFPISRPNLTFSTLTVSNMSPEDSSIYLCSVEGAGGYQETQYFGPGTRLLVL.

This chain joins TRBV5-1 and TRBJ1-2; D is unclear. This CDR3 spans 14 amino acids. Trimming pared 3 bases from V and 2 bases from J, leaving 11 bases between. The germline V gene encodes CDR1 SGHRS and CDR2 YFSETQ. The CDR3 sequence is CASSSTAFNYGYTF. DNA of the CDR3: TGCGCCAGCAGCTCAACAGCTTTCAACTATGGCTACACCTTC. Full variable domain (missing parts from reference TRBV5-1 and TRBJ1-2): KAGVTQTPRYLIKTRGQQVTLSCSPISGHRSVSWYQQTPGQGLQFLFEYFSETQRNKGNFPGRFSGRQFSNSRSEMNVSTLELGDSALYLCASSSTAFNYGYTFGSGTRLTVV.